This T cell receptor (beta chain) was documented in a study of cytomegalovirus exposure and HLA in healthy donors (TCRdb year 2017). With regard to the full study: An earlier analysis of 587 of the donors reported roughly 300 Gb of sequence data and around 110 million unique TCR beta sequences obtained from approximately 180 million T cells. About 320 gigabases of sequencing data and 78 million or so unique TCR sequences were included in an early release covering over 600 HLA-typed donors. The genetic ancestry cluster associated with self-reported Caucasian donors included approximately 85% of the 350 to 500 genotyped donors. The study aimed to test whether signatures of past pathogen exposure could be identified by cataloging public T cell receptors. The T cell repertoires of 550 to 850 subjects were profiled by immunosequencing and related to cytomegalovirus serostatus. Besides the first cohort of about 730 subjects, a separate validation cohort made up of roughly 130 different subjects was used. To predict cytomegalovirus infection status, the study brought together high-throughput TCR immunosequencing, statistical association of individual TCRs with disease status, and machine learning. A later analysis re-analyzed previously published TCR beta repertoires from approximately 670 donors and added high-resolution HLA genotyping to study TCR occurrence patterns. The later analysis used no new phenotypic data to find candidate immune exposures, relying instead on TCR beta sequences and their occurrence across donors. An earlier analysis of approximately 580 of the donors used high-throughput TCR beta sequencing to judge whether each TCR beta V gene segment behaved as functional or pseudogenic. Alongside the repertoire data, information on donor age, sex, ethnicity and CMV serostatus was compiled. Genome-wide SNP genotypes for about 65% of the roughly 700 donors were used in a later genetic analysis, which treated that subset as a discovery cohort. All discovery cohort repertoires had been generated on a single sequencing platform. Class I and class II HLA loci were covered by the typing at four-digit resolution. The number of donors typed differed by locus, with about 629-630 for A, B, C, DRB1 and DQB1, roughly 520 for DQA1, about 610 for DPA1, and around 460 for DPB1. Several DR-DQ haplotypes were handled as single units for association and clustering because linkage in the cohort was strong. Among about 370 genotyped donors of the cohort, an average of approximately 200,000 unique TCR beta nucleotide sequences was sequenced per donor, of which about 19% were non-productive. Here is what the overall study found, with its caveats: In a later analysis, most CMV-associated TCR beta chains were found to appear HLA-restricted, with HLA associations seemingly driven largely by CMV exposure. Three of the identified cytomegalovirus-associated TCR beta chains were confirmed in vitro to be specific for cytomegalovirus antigens. A further reported finding was that TCR beta sequences accurately predicted the HLA-A and HLA-B alleles for most subjects in the first cohort. In a later analysis, TCR association rates were found to vary across HLA loci, with the most associated TCRs seen for DRB1 alleles and the fewest for HLA-C alleles. A cluster of highly shared sequence variants was judged likely to be a technical artifact of the sequencing pipeline. While some public TCRs were present in many individuals, most TCR sequences turned up only very rarely across donors. Several of the top co-occurrence clusters appeared to be linked to parvovirus B19, influenza, CMV and Epstein-Barr virus, according to a later analysis. Immune exposure information for the cohort was limited to CMV serostatus. The cohort was sequenced for TCR beta chains only, and without alpha or paired-chain data the features that could be detected were limited. Strong co-occurrence of HLA alleles, especially DR and DQ, made assigning TCR associations to individual alleles difficult. In an earlier analysis of 450 to 750 of the donors, most TCR beta V segments appeared in productive rearrangements about 87% or about 30% of the time, broadly matching IMGT annotations. In a later genetic analysis, a missense DCLRE1C variant was associated with V-gene and J-gene trimming of TCR beta chains, and the association was replicated in an independent cohort. Presence/absence analyses assumed roughly uniform sequencing depth across donors, an assumption that may not hold. Approximately 16 rarely observed V segments, including chromosome 9 orphons, were excluded from the earlier analysis of almost 600 of the donors because counts were too low. In the study, some 160 TCR beta chains were listed as associated with cytomegalovirus. Compared with the approximately 720-donor mean, donors in an Asian-associated ancestry cluster had fewer N-insertions in productive TCRs, according to a later genetic analysis. The authors suggested that the approach could potentially be generalized to other disease states and immunological phenotypes. Compared with equally common non-associated chains, HLA-associated TCR beta chains in a later analysis were more clonally expanded and had lower generation probabilities. Cytomegalovirus status was reported to be diagnosed by the classifier with high specificity and sensitivity in both the original and validation cohorts. Correlated functional status among segregating V segments might reflect linkage disequilibrium, but an unknown experimental factor could not be ruled out. Because some donors lacked HLA typing at each locus, the association tests relied only on the typed subset. Specific HLA alleles were associated with over 15,000 TCR beta sequences at a false discovery rate of 0.05 in a later analysis.

In total, just over 650 healthy bone marrow donors made up the cohort. Cohort members were all nominally healthy when sampled, although unrecorded immune exposures were likely present. CMV serostatus was positive for 289 and negative for 352 of the 666 cohort members, and was not recorded for this donor. Every donor gave a peripheral blood sample, and the peripheral blood mononuclear cells from that sample were used for TCR beta sequencing. The Qiagen DNeasy Blood Extraction Kit was used to extract genomic DNA from the blood cell samples. Receptor libraries were prepared by the immunoSEQ multiplex PCR assay. The multiplex PCR relied on a mix of 60 forward primers for TCR Vbeta segments and 13 reverse primers for TCR Jbeta segments. A multiplex PCR assay on genomic DNA amplified the CDR3 region of rearranged TCR beta genes. The amplified TCR beta libraries were sequenced on the Illumina HiSeq System as 87-base-pair reads. Concerning the study's data processing: Across the roughly 700 repertoires, a later analysis counted approximately 75 million unique TCR beta chains, around 10 million of which were shared by at least two donors. Raw reads were error-corrected and collapsed into unique sequences by a nearest-neighbor algorithm in which closely related sequences were merged to remove PCR and sequencing errors. Alignment of CDR3 sequences to IMGT reference sequences was used to assign V, D and J gene segments. For a sequence to be retained, a match of at least six nucleotides to both a V gene segment and a J gene segment was required. A rearrangement was called productive if the CDR3 had no stop codons and remained in frame with V and J, and every other rearrangement was called non-productive. CDR3 was defined according to IMGT convention as the region running from the second conserved V-encoded cysteine to the conserved J-encoded phenylalanine. The earlier analysis of fewer than 700 of the donors excluded sequences that lacked an unambiguous match to a single V gene segment. In an earlier analysis of approximately 560 of the donors, a V segment was called functional when productive rearrangements were above 56.7%, and segregating when the standard deviation between donors exceeded 5%. A statistical classification framework was developed to diagnose cytomegalovirus status using the catalog of TCR beta chain sequences. V and J gene assignment, in a later analysis, came from comparing TCR nucleotide sequences with IMGT/GENE-DB human TR gene sequences. The TCRdist pipeline was used in a later analysis to assign CDR3 sequences and most-parsimonious VDJ recombination scenarios. In a later analysis, each TCR beta chain was defined by its CDR3 amino acid sequence together with its V-gene family, and reads without a unique V-gene family were excluded. To address suspected cross-contamination and a sequencing artifact, a later analysis removed 592 highly shared, low-generation-probability nucleotide sequences. In a later analysis, a clonal expansion index for each public chain was calculated from normalized within-repertoire ranks of inferred template counts. A later analysis computed generation probabilities with a VDJ recombination model fitted to out-of-frame rearrangements, and checked the results against IGoR. A later analysis scored TCR-TCR, TCR-HLA and TCR-CMV co-occurrence with hypergeometric tests, applying a repertoire-size bias correction to TCR pairs. To estimate false discovery rates, a later analysis permuted the HLA or CMV assignments 20 times. A later analysis grouped co-occurring TCRs with DBSCAN, adding TCRdist sequence similarity when clustering within HLA-allele-positive subsets. Repertoires with fewer than 30,000 or more than 120,000 public chains were left out of co-occurrence clustering, as were several repertoires with anomalous nucleotide sharing. Drawn from immuneACCESS, this table holds only the in-frame rearrangements with V and J called that TCRdb kept. Clones are partly lost; checked studies trace under half to an unresolved V gene and leave the rest unexplained. The D gene and trimming were derived from the DNA, and the V and J assignments and clone size from that table. The sample includes roughly 72,000 clones, with around 69% observed a single time. The top ten constitute around 10% of the sample.

There are a few counts of this clone. Its recognized antigen is unknown. Within one base of it there is no much larger clone, and no base qualities were kept. Sample: PBMCs. The source is a human donor in good health.

The DNA sequence is given as TGTGCCAGCAGTTTCCGGACAGGGAACGGTCAGCCCCAGCATTTT. The translation is CASSFRTGNGQPQHF. The chain couples TRBV28 to TRBJ1-5; 8 junctional bases match TRBD1. After removal of 3 bases from V and 6 bases from J, the junction retains 7 bases not matched to a gene. The CDR3 spans 15 residues, from the cysteine through the phenylalanine. Just CDR3 DNA is preserved here, 45 bases in frame from base 1. In the germline V gene, CDR1 corresponds to MDHEN and CDR2 to SYDVKM.